This TCR beta chain came from a study of CD8 T cells in ankylosing spondylitis. Broader study findings: Within ankylosing spondylitis blood, a TCR beta motif made up of seven to nine highly homologous variants appeared to be characteristic. Clones linked to disease, bearing a CD8+ phenotype, were relatively rare in peripheral blood. Some of the motif variants had earlier been found in reactive arthritis patients' fluid and blood. The authors reported significant enrichment of disease-linked clones in matched ankylosing spondylitis synovial fluid.

Regarding this clonotype: The antigen is undetermined.

Preparation of TCR beta libraries was done by quantitative 5'-RACE with molecular barcodes. Each CDR3 protein gets one entry after TCRdb re-called the 5' RACE reads with MiXCR. The sample shows 200,000 to 250,000 distinct CDR3 sequences, approximately 16% of them seen only once. V was pared by 4 bases and J by 4 bases, with 14 bases between. The germline CDR1 and CDR2 sequences are DFQATT and SNEGSKA (reference sequence). CDR3 length equals 14 residues. This sequence joins TRBV20-1 and TRBJ2-1; D gene uncertain. This receptor was identified in a male donor with ankylosing spondylitis. Material for sequencing was blood, either unsorted or a sorted T cell fraction (not recorded which). The CDR3 DNA sequence: TGCAGTGCTATAAATAGCCCCATATACAATGAGCAGTTCTTC. Protein sequence: CSAINSPIYNEQFF.